The clone carrying this T cell receptor (beta chain) was counted only a few times. Its antigen is currently unknown. Sample donors were healthy Caucasian individuals that came from Russia, aged roughly 6 to 100. The data were taken from a study of blood T cells in healthy people across ages. The study, taken as a whole, reports: It was not possible, with unsorted PBMCs, to conclusively compare naive and antigen-experienced cells.

Primed by a sample-barcoded 5' primer and a J-beta primer mix, a second PCR proceeded for roughly 7 to 11 cycles. TCRdb recomputed calls from the 5' RACE reads with MiXCR, one row per CDR3 protein. Here the sample spans some 1,800,000 distinct CDR3 sequences, around 42% being singletons. Trimming took 7 bases from V and 0 from J, leaving 16 bases between them. The germline V gene has CDR1 SQVTM and CDR2 ANQGSEA. The CDR3 totals 15 residues. This sequence joins TRBV29-1 and TRBJ2-1; TRBD2 might be the D (6 bases). The sequence was obtained from a human donor in good health. The sample comprised blood. The CDR3 bases are TGCAGCGCCCGGACTAACCCCGACTCCTACAATGAGCAGTTCTTC. This gives the protein CSARTNPDSYNEQFF.